The present T cell receptor beta chain was sequenced within a study of neurological immune-mediated disorders. Study-wide points: The greatest degree of TCR clonal expansion was observed in HTLV-1-associated myelopathy, with the lowest in multiple sclerosis, below that of healthy controls.

cDNA synthesis was performed by 5'RACE with 10-nucleotide random UMIs. TCRdb re-called the 5' RACE reads with MiXCR, one entry per CDR3 protein. The sample has some 87,000 distinct CDR3 sequences, nearly 6% seen once. This clonotype showed up many times. Its antigen is as yet unknown. This CDR3 is 14 amino acids long. From germline, CDR1 is DFQATT and CDR2 SNEGSKA (reference sequence). J lost 0 bases, V lost 3 bases, and 4 bases had no gene match. This sample's time point: longitudinal time-point 2. PBMCs stored at -80 C, numbering 2 million, were the origin of the unsorted libraries. This sequence originates from a woman in her sixties with multiple sclerosis. The V and J genes are TRBV20-1 and TRBJ1-1; 7 bases line up with TRBD1. The sequenced material came from PBMCs. The CDR3 loop is CSARGQILNTEAFF. The CDR3 DNA follows: TGCAGTGCTAGGGGACAGATACTGAACACTGAAGCTTTCTTT.